This TCR beta chain originates from a study of long-term antiretroviral therapy in people with HIV. Findings and caveats of the study: Transplant-donor-level diversity was not reached after ART, though diversity increased.

The run of the v3.0 immunoSEQ assay was at survey level. Only in-frame clones appear in the TCRdb table, and some are missing; sequencing was by immunoSEQ multiplex PCR. The sample includes some 23,000 clones, more than 80% seen only once; the top ten take more than 8%. Germline CDR1 and CDR2: SGHNT and YYREEE (reference sequence). V lost 4 bases to trimming and J lost 5 bases, with 9 bases between them. CDR3 size: 12 residues. In regard to this clone: Its antigen is not identified.

This receptor was taken from a woman aged 40 to 49 with HIV. The chain carries TRBV5-4 and TRBJ2-5; possible D gene TRBD2, 5 bases. The sample consisted of unsorted PBMCs, taken 7.6 years after starting antiretroviral therapy. The CDR3 nucleotides are TGTGCCAGCAGCGCGCAGCGGGAGACCCAGTACTTC. It yields the protein CASSAQRETQYF.